Below, 19 T cell receptor beta chains from the same sample are listed, as sequenced in a study of CD8 T cells in ankylosing spondylitis. TCRdb passed the 5' RACE reads through MiXCR, listing each CDR3 protein once. The sample carries about 340,000 distinct CDR3 sequences, roughly 15% recorded once. The sequencing input was blood, either unsorted or a sorted T cell fraction (not recorded which). These receptors originate from a male donor with ankylosing spondylitis or in good health (not recorded which).

The chain uses TRBV10-1 and TRBJ2-2; 7 bases are a match to TRBD1. Germline values: CDR1 WNHNN, CDR2 SYGVQD (reference sequence). CDR3 size: 15 residues. Trimming removed 2 bases from V and 1 base from J; junction bases left unmatched: 1. The CDR3 coding sequence is TGCGCCAGCAGTGAGAGACAGGGGAACACCGGGGAGCTGTTTTTT. Translation: CASSERQGNTGELFF.

This clonotype turned up a few times. The V gene is TRBV6-2 or TRBV6-3, the J gene TRBJ2-5; TRBD1 or TRBD2 may be the D gene (5 bases each). Germline V gene sequence: CDR1 MNHEY, CDR2 SVGEGT. V lost 4 bases, J lost 5 bases, and 17 bases lay in between. The CDR3 covers 15 residues. This CDR3 reads CASSSVLRGYETQYF. The CDR3 region has the DNA TGTGCCAGCAGTTCCGTTTTGAGGGGATATGAGACCCAGTACTTC.

The chain couples TRBV20-1 to TRBJ1-2; TRBD1 is a possible D gene (5 bases). Trimming pared 1 base from V and 3 bases from J, leaving 12 bases between. The CDR3 runs 14 residues. The V gene's germline CDR1 is DFQATT and CDR2 SNEGSKA (reference sequence). In DNA form, the CDR3 reads TGCAGTGCTAGAGGGGCACGGGGGGACTATGGCTACACCTTC. Translating it yields CSARGARGDYGYTF.

The genes are TRBV5-1 and TRBJ2-3, with 8 positions matching TRBD2. V was clipped by 3 bases and J by 4 bases; unmatched bases: 7. Germline V lookup: CDR1 SGHRS, CDR2 YFSETQ. The CDR3 is 15 residues long. DNA for the CDR3: TGCGCCAGCAGCTCAAGCGGGAGTTCTCCAGATACGCAGTATTTT. Protein product: CASSSSGSSPDTQYF.

This rearrangement joins TRBV11-1 to TRBJ2-3; TRBD2 matches at 14 bases. Germline assignment: CDR1 SGHAT and CDR2 FQDESV (reference sequence). This CDR3 contains 18 residues. J was trimmed by 0 bases and V by 4 bases; bases with no gene match: 6. The CDR3 reads CASSWGLAGDKSTDTQYF. DNA of the CDR3: TGTGCCAGCAGCTGGGGACTAGCGGGAGACAAAAGCACAGATACGCAGTATTTT.

This clonotype was counted only a few times. This sequence joins TRBV2 and TRBJ1-1; the match to TRBD1 covers 7 bases. Trimming took 8 bases from V and 5 from J; bases not matched to a gene: 5. Per the germline V gene, CDR1 is SNHLY and CDR2 is FYNNEI. This CDR3 is 12 amino acids long. In DNA form, the CDR3 reads TGTGCCAGCCAACAGGGGCTTACTGAAGCTTTCTTT. Its protein is CASQQGLTEAFF.

V and J are TRBV10-3 and TRBJ2-1, with 13 bases aligning to TRBD2. In germline, CDR1 is ENHRY, CDR2 SYGVKD. This CDR3 spans 19 amino acids. V was clipped by 3 bases and J by 0 bases; unmatched bases: 8. The DNA of the CDR3 is TGTGCCATCAGTGACCGACTAGCGGGGGGCCCCCGCTCCTACAATGAGCAGTTCTTC. This encodes CAISDRLAGGPRSYNEQFF.

The rearrangement links TRBV25-1 to TRBJ1-4; D remains unclear. The CDR3 is made up of 16 amino acids. The germline V and J ends were trimmed by 2 bases and 0 bases, with 10 bases remaining between them. Germline V gene lookup returns CDR1 MGHDK and CDR2 SYGVNS. CDR3 nucleotides: TGTGCCAGCAGTGAAACCGCCGGGGCAACTAATGAAAAACTGTTTTTT. It translates to CASSETAGATNEKLFF.

This clonotype was counted a few times. The genes are TRBV29-1 and TRBJ1-2; possibly TRBD1 for D (5 bases). Trimming removed 3 bases from V and 8 bases from J, with 7 bases in between. The CDR3 length is 10 residues. From germline, CDR1 is SQVTM and CDR2 ANQGSEA. CDR3 in DNA: TGCAGCGTTGAGGCAGGGGGCTACACCTTC. Amino acids: CSVEAGGYTF.

This clonotype was seen a handful of times. The junction and the germline gene differ at one end; a read error may be behind it. The chain couples TRBV12-3 or TRBV12-4 to TRBJ1-5; D might be TRBD1 (6 bases). This CDR3 has 13 amino acids. CDR3 sequence: CARSFTGSQPQHF. The DNA for the CDR3 is TGTGCCAGAAGTTTCACAGGGAGTCAGCCCCAGCATTTT.

The V and J genes are TRBV21-1 and TRBJ2-5; the table's TRBD1 call for D was not verified on the DNA. TRBV21-1 is a known pseudogene. The CDR3 consists of 16 residues. The CDR3 nucleotides read TGTGCCAGAACAGCGAATATGTGTGGGGCGGGAGAGACCCAGTACTTC. Residues: CARTANMCGAGETQYF.

The genes are TRBV29-1 and TRBJ1-1; TRBD1 is a possible D gene (6 bases). The V end was cut by 4 bases, the J end by 6 bases, with 18 bases between. CDR3 size: 14 residues. Looked up from germline, CDR1 is SQVTM and CDR2 is ANQGSEA. This CDR3 is CSVVPQGRGAEAFF. For the CDR3, the DNA is TGCAGCGTTGTCCCCCAGGGGAGGGGAGCTGAAGCTTTCTTT.

Only a few counts were recorded for this clonotype. This rearrangement joins TRBV5-1 to TRBJ2-2; no definite D call. There are 11 residues in the CDR3. Germline loops: CDR1 SGHRS, CDR2 YFSETQ. Trimming took 4 bases from V and 5 from J, leaving 3 bases between them. The CDR3 spells CASSKTGELFF. CDR3 nucleotides: TGCGCCAGCAGCAAAACCGGGGAGCTGTTTTTT.

This clonotype was counted only a few times. V and J are TRBV6-4 and TRBJ2-3, with D perhaps being TRBD1 or TRBD2 (5 bases each). Trimming took 0 bases from V and 1 from J, leaving 11 bases between them. CDR3 length: 16 residues. The V gene's germline CDR1 is MRHNA and CDR2 SNTAGT. CDR3 in DNA: TGTGCCAGCAGTGACTCTCGGGGACCGGGCACAGATACGCAGTATTTT. This translates into CASSDSRGPGTDTQYF.

Only a few counts were recorded for this clonotype. The chain joins TRBV3-1 to TRBJ2-3, with a weak D call TRBD2 (5 bases). Germline V gene lookup returns CDR1 LGHDT and CDR2 YNNKEL (reference sequence). The CDR3 totals 16 residues. The V end was cut by 1 base, the J end by 3 bases, with 14 bases between. CDR3 amino acids: CASSQGFSGTTDTQYF. The CDR3 DNA is TGTGCCAGCAGCCAAGGGTTCAGCGGAACTACAGATACGCAGTATTTT.

The chain is built from TRBV12-3 or TRBV12-4 and TRBJ1-3; D may be TRBD1 (5 bases). This CDR3 region has 15 residues. V was clipped by 6 bases and J by 0 bases, with 12 bases between them. This chain's CDR3 is CASRTDSHSGNTIYF. The CDR3 DNA sequence: TGTGCCAGCAGGACCGACAGCCACTCTGGAAACACCATATATTTT.

The rearrangement joins TRBV4-1 to TRBJ2-5; the D gene is possibly TRBD2 (5 bases). The CDR3 extends over 14 amino acids. From germline, CDR1 is MGHRA and CDR2 YSYEKL. The V end was cut by 0 bases, the J end by 5 bases, with 10 bases between. Here the CDR3 reads CASSQEGPGETQYF. Written as DNA, the CDR3 is TGCGCCAGCAGCCAAGAGGGCCCGGGGGAGACCCAGTACTTC.

The rearrangement uses TRBV29-1 and TRBJ2-1, with 10 bases lining up with TRBD2. CDR1 is SQVTM and CDR2 is ANQGSEA in the germline V gene. Losses at the gene ends were 5 bases for V and 1 base for J; bases not matched to a gene: 5. The CDR3 loop spans 15 amino acids. This chain's CDR3 is CSVLASGRSYNEQFF. DNA of the CDR3: TGCAGCGTTTTGGCTAGCGGGAGATCCTACAATGAGCAGTTCTTC.

The J gene is TRBJ1-2, the V gene TRBV28; 8 bases match TRBD1. J lost 7 bases, V lost 9 bases, and 7 bases had no gene match. Germline CDR1 and CDR2: MDHEN and SYDVKM. This CDR3 has 12 residues. This CDR3 reads CAREDGQGGYTF. The CDR3 nucleotides are TGTGCCAGGGAGGACGGACAGGGTGGCTACACCTTC.